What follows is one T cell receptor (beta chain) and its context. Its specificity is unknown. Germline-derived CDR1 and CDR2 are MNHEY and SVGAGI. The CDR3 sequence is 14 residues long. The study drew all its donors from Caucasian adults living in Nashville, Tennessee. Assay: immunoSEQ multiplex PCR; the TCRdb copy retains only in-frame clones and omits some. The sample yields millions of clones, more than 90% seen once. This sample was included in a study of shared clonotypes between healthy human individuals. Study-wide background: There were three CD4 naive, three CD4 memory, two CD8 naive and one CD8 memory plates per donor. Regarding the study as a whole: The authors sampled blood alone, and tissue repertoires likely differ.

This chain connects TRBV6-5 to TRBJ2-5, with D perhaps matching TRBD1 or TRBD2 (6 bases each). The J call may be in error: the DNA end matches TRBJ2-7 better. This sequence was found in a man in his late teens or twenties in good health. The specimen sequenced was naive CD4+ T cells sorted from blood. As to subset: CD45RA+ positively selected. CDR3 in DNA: TGTGCCACGTGCCGGGGGCCACAAGCCTACGAGCAGTACTTC. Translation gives CATCRGPQAYEQYF.